This entry lists 3 T cell receptor beta chains sequenced from one sample in a study of blood T cell repertoires in COVID-19 (dated by TCRdb to the early 2020s). Receptor libraries were prepared by the immunoSEQ multiplex PCR assay. Not all clones reach the TCRdb copy of this immuneACCESS table, which keeps in-frame sequences only. Checked studies attribute under half of the gap to unresolved V genes and leave the rest unexplained. The sample data list some 31,000 clones, and roughly 80% of these were observed just once. 6% to 8% of the sample lies in the top ten. Sequenced: peripheral blood. Source of these receptors: an older woman with active or convalescent COVID-19.

The rearrangement joins TRBV2 to TRBJ1-6; no clear D gene. CDR1 and CDR2 (germline): SNHLY, FYNNEI. There are 14 residues in the CDR3. Trimming removed 2 bases at V and 13 bases at J, with 15 bases between. The CDR3 sequence is CASSESAPRRPLHF. The CDR3 DNA is TGTGCCAGCAGTGAATCAGCTCCCCGGAGGCCCCTCCACTTT.

The CDR3: CASSLNYEQYF. As DNA, the CDR3 is TGTGCCAGCTCACTAAACTACGAGCAGTACTTC. The rearrangement uses TRBV18 and TRBJ2-7; no firm D call. This CDR3 is built from 11 residues. CDR1 is KGHSH, CDR2 LQKENI, per germline. Trimming stripped 4 bases from V and 3 bases from J, with 4 bases between.

The V and J genes are TRBV27 and TRBJ2-7, with 10 bases aligning to TRBD2. The germline CDR1 and CDR2 sequences are MNHEY and SMNVEV (reference sequence). Germline trimming cut 4 bases from V and 2 bases from J; bases unmatched to any gene: 5. This CDR3 spans 15 amino acids. CDR3 bases: TGTGCCAGCAGTTACAAAGCGGGAGGGCCCTACGAGCAGTACTTC. The encoded protein is CASSYKAGGPYEQYF.